This TCR beta chain was captured by sequencing in a study of CD4 T cells in relation to SARS-CoV-2 and coronaviruses. In the study overall: ViraFEST: approximately 10-day antigen culture of PBMCs, then TCR beta CDR3 sequencing.

The assay was immunoSEQ multiplex PCR, and TCRdb's table has in-frame clones only and misses some. This table holds under 20,000 clones, just under 80% found once. The unexposed donors gave CD4+ T cells in about 2011-2019, prior to COVID-19. After 10 to 11 days of culture, CD4+ T cells were isolated. As cell numbers allowed, unexposed-donor CD4+ T cells faced SARS-CoV-2 S/N and four cold-coronavirus spikes. Regarding this clone: Its antigen is as yet unknown.

The germline V gene has CDR1 MNHEY and CDR2 SVGAGI. This CDR3 is 14 amino acids long. Trimming removed 5 bases at V and 4 bases at J, with 14 bases between. Study-wide points: About 65% of donors had memory CD4+ clonotypes crossrecognizing SARS-CoV-2 and common cold coronavirus spike. This crossreactivity analysis covered spike protein alone, no other viral proteins.

V usage is TRBV6-5 and J usage is TRBJ1-2; possibly TRBD1 for D (5 bases). The receptor's source is a human donor in good health. The sample was CD4+ T cells from PBMCs, cultured in vitro. The CDR3 is CASSPDLTVYGYTF. CDR3 bases: TGTGCCAGCAGTCCCGACCTGACAGTCTATGGCTACACCTTC.